These 20 T cell receptor beta chains originate from one sample sequenced in a study of cytomegalovirus exposure and HLA in healthy donors. Here immunoSEQ multiplex PCR was the method, and the copy in TCRdb shows in-frame clones only, minus some. The table records a few hundred thousand clones, more than 75% of them present only once. The sample comprised PBMCs. These receptors were obtained from a woman aged 18-30 years in good health and CMV-seronegative.

The rearrangement joins TRBV28 to TRBJ2-7; 9 bases map to TRBD2. Looked up from germline, CDR1 is MDHEN and CDR2 is SYDVKM. This CDR3 is built from 13 residues. The V and J ends lost 2 bases and 12 bases, in that order; junction bases with no gene match: 8. CDR3 bases: TGTGCCAGCAGTTTAGGCGGGAGGGCCCCGCGGTACTTC. Protein sequence: CASSLGGRAPRYF.

The chain uses TRBV2 and TRBJ2-3, with D perhaps TRBD2 (7 bases). Trimming left V 8 bases short and J 6 bases short, with 24 bases between. Germline loops: CDR1 SNHLY, CDR2 FYNNEI. The CDR3 consists of 16 residues. CDR3 loop: CASGGRGGTPGDTQYF. The CDR3 nucleotides are TGTGCCAGCGGAGGTAGGGGGGGAACCCCCGGGGATACGCAGTATTTT. The full variable domain, its missing parts supplied by reference TRBV2 and TRBJ2-3, is EPEVTQTPSHQVTQMGQEVILRCVPISNHLYFYWYRQILGQKVEFLVSFYNNEISEKSEIFDDQFSVERPDGSNFTLKIRSTKLEDSAMYFCASGGRGGTPGDTQYFGPGTRLTVL.

The rearrangement uses TRBV5-1 and TRBJ2-1, with TRBD2 as a possible D gene (6 bases). CDR1 SGHRS and CDR2 YFSETQ come from the germline V gene. The germline V and J ends were trimmed by 0 bases and 2 bases, with 12 bases remaining between them. The CDR3 is made up of 16 amino acids. The CDR3 loop is CASSLVGSGPYNEQFF. CDR3 sequence (DNA): TGCGCCAGCAGCTTGGTCGGTAGCGGTCCCTACAATGAGCAGTTCTTC. The full variable domain, with the rest looked up from reference TRBV5-1 and TRBJ2-1, is KAGVTQTPRYLIKTRGQQVTLSCSPISGHRSVSWYQQTPGQGLQFLFEYFSETQRNKGNFPGRFSGRQFSNSRSEMNVSTLELGDSALYLCASSLVGSGPYNEQFFGPGTRLTVL.

The rearrangement links TRBV7-8 to TRBJ1-2; weak D call: TRBD1 (5 bases). V lost 4 bases and J 2 bases, leaving 14 bases between the germline ends. The CDR3 covers 15 residues. Germline V gene lookup returns CDR1 SGHVS and CDR2 FQNEAQ. The CDR3 region is CASSSRTRANYGYTF. CDR3 nucleotide sequence: TGTGCCAGCAGCTCCCGGACAAGGGCCAACTATGGCTACACCTTC.

J is TRBJ2-5 and V is TRBV27; possibly TRBD2 for D (5 bases). Germline V gives CDR1 MNHEY, CDR2 SMNVEV (reference sequence). CDR3 length: 16 amino acids. The V end lost 5 bases, the J end lost 2 bases, and 18 bases lay between the germline ends. CDR3 bases: TGTGCCAGCAGTCCGACGGTCCTGCGGGTGCAAGAGACCCAGTACTTC. Amino acid sequence: CASSPTVLRVQETQYF.

The gene calls are TRBV10-1 and TRBJ2-7; tentatively, D is TRBD1 (5 bases). There are 13 residues in the CDR3. Trimming cost V 0 bases and J 5 bases, with 8 bases left between them. Germline CDR1 reads WNHNN; CDR2 reads SYGVQD (reference sequence). DNA for the CDR3: TGCGCCAGCAGTGAGTCGGGGCTGCACGAGCAGTACTTC. This gives the protein CASSESGLHEQYF.

This chain uses TRBV18 with TRBJ1-1; 11 positions agree with TRBD1. Germline V lookup: CDR1 KGHSH, CDR2 LQKENI. Unmatched junction bases numbered 11, after V lost 6 bases and J lost 5 bases. There are 16 residues in the CDR3. CDR3 loop: CASSLTGQGEYTEAFF. DNA for the CDR3: TGTGCCAGCTCCCTGACGGGACAGGGGGAGTATACTGAAGCTTTCTTT.

V usage is TRBV5-1 and J usage is TRBJ2-1; D is unresolved. CDR1 and CDR2 from the germline V gene are SGHRS and YFSETQ. The CDR3 is 14 amino acids. Trimming took off 3 bases at V and 4 bases at J, with 11 bases between the two ends. The CDR3 sequence: CASSYLEVYNEQFF. In DNA form, the CDR3 reads TGCGCCAGCAGCTACCTCGAGGTGTACAATGAGCAGTTCTTC.

The chain carries TRBV19 and TRBJ2-1, with unresolved D. CDR1 and CDR2 from the germline V gene are LNHDA and SQIVND (reference sequence). V was clipped by 6 bases and J by 3 bases, with 21 bases between them. This CDR3 has 17 residues. As DNA, the CDR3 is TGTGCCAGTAGCCCCCGAAGAACGGGTAGTGGCTACAATGAGCAGTTCTTC. Translation: CASSPRRTGSGYNEQFF.

V gene TRBV30 combines with J gene TRBJ1-2; D gene uncertain. This CDR3 is built from 16 residues. The germline V gene encodes CDR1 GTSNPN and CDR2 SVGIG (reference sequence). V gave up 1 base and J gave up 0 bases, with 15 bases separating them. The CDR3 loop is CAWSDSLRQANYGYTF. The CDR3 DNA reads TGTGCCTGGAGTGACAGTTTGAGACAAGCTAACTATGGCTACACCTTC.

This clone has just a few counts. The chain uses TRBV7-9 and TRBJ1-1, with D uncertain. The CDR3 totals 13 residues. Germline CDR1 and CDR2: SEHNR and FQNEAQ (reference sequence). Trimming shortened V by 2 bases and J by 1 base, and 5 bases separated the two germline ends. CDR3: CASSLFQNTEAFF. CDR3 bases: TGTGCCAGCAGCTTATTCCAGAACACTGAAGCTTTCTTT.

This chain connects TRBV30 to TRBJ2-7, with 9 bases aligning to TRBD2. Germline V CDR1 and CDR2: GTSNPN, SVGIG (reference sequence). Germline trimming cut 3 bases from V and 6 bases from J; bases unmatched to any gene: 15. CDR3 length: 16 amino acids. The CDR3 DNA follows: TGTGCCTGGAGCCGGGGATCCCTGGCGGGAGGGCTCGAGCAGTACTTC. Its translation: CAWSRGSLAGGLEQYF.

CDR3 amino acids: CASSLRGGMNTEAFF. For the CDR3, the DNA is TGTGCCAGCAGTTTAAGGGGCGGTATGAACACTGAAGCTTTCTTT. The V call is TRBV28, the J call TRBJ1-1; tentative D call: TRBD1 (5 bases). This CDR3 comprises 15 residues. CDR1 is MDHEN, CDR2 SYDVKM, per germline. Trimming cost V 2 bases and J 0 bases, with 10 bases left between them. Full variable domain (outside the CDR3, taken from reference TRBV28 and TRBJ1-1): DVKVTQSSRYLVKRTGEKVFLECVQDMDHENMFWYRQDPGLGLRLIYFSYDVKMKEKGDIPEGYSVSREKKERFSLILESASTNQTSMYLCASSLRGGMNTEAFFGQGTRLTVV.

The chain employs TRBV11-2 and TRBJ1-2; tentatively, D is TRBD1 (6 bases). The germline V gene has CDR1 SGHAT and CDR2 FQNNGV. The V and J ends lost 1 base and 3 bases respectively, with 6 bases between them. The CDR3 is made up of 13 amino acids. The CDR3 nucleotides are TGTGCCAGCAGCTTAGGGACAGACTATGGCTACACCTTC. As protein: CASSLGTDYGYTF.

The chain joins TRBV27 to TRBJ2-7, with 7 nucleotides matching TRBD1. Germline V CDR1 and CDR2: MNHEY, SMNVEV (reference sequence). V dropped 6 bases and J dropped 1; count of bases not matched to a gene: 9. The CDR3 length is 15 residues. Here the CDR3 DNA reads TGTGCCAGCAGAGACCGAAGACAGGGATCCTACGAGCAGTACTTC. Protein product: CASRDRRQGSYEQYF.

The chain is built from TRBV6-1 and TRBJ1-6; unclear D gene. The V end was cut by 2 bases, the J end by 10 bases, with 12 bases between. There are 14 residues in the CDR3. Germline CDR1 reads MNHNS; CDR2 reads SASEGT. In nucleotides, the CDR3 is TGTGCCAGCAGTGAACCCTGGCCGGGGTCACCCCTCCACTTT. Its protein is CASSEPWPGSPLHF.

The chain combines TRBV4-3 with TRBJ2-3; possible D gene TRBD2, 6 bases. V was pared by 3 bases and J by 4 bases, with 17 bases between. Germline V lookup: CDR1 LGHNA, CDR2 YSLEER. The CDR3 is 16 amino acids. CDR3: CASSQMGGLGADTQYF. The DNA of the CDR3 is TGCGCCAGCAGCCAGATGGGAGGACTGGGGGCAGATACGCAGTATTTT.

The V call is TRBV5-4, the J call TRBJ1-4, with 12 positions matching TRBD1. Germline V gene lookup returns CDR1 SGHNT and CDR2 YYREEE (reference sequence). The CDR3 consists of 14 residues. V lost 3 bases to trimming and J lost 7 bases; unmatched junction nucleotides: 1. For the CDR3, the DNA is TGTGCCAGCAGCTGGGGACAGGGGGCTGAAAAACTGTTTTTT. Amino acids: CASSWGQGAEKLFF.

DNA of the CDR3: TGTGCCAGCAGCTCGAAAAGAGTCTTGAACACTGAAGCTTTCTTT. Its translation: CASSSKRVLNTEAFF. The chain links TRBV7-8 to TRBJ1-1; D gene unclear. V lost 4 bases and J lost 0, with 12 bases in between. Germline assignment: CDR1 SGHVS and CDR2 FQNEAQ. The CDR3 has 15 amino acids.

The chain couples TRBV20-1 to TRBJ2-3, with no clear D. CDR3 length: 11 amino acids. Per germline, CDR1 DFQATT and CDR2 SNEGSKA (reference sequence). V was clipped by 6 bases and J by 2 bases, with 6 bases between them. CDR3 nucleotides: TGCAGTGCCTTCTCCACAGATACGCAGTATTTT. It encodes CSAFSTDTQYF.